This paragraph reports one T cell receptor beta chain. This entry comes from a study of blood T cell repertoires in COVID-19. Trimming took off 0 bases at V and 2 bases at J, with 14 bases between the two ends. The CDR3 length is 16 residues. CDR1 is SGHAT, CDR2 FQNNGV, per germline. The table came from immunoSEQ multiplex PCR; TCRdb's copy has only in-frame clones and leaves some out. The sample has 300,000 to 400,000 clones; around 85% are singletons. This clonotype was obtained from a woman under 40 who had been exposed to COVID-19. The chain combines TRBV11-2 with TRBJ2-7, with a tentative D call TRBD1 (6 bases). The sequenced sample consisted of PBMCs or T cells enriched from blood (not recorded which). The CDR3 DNA reads as TGTGCCAGCAGCTTAGACCTACGACAGGCGCCCTACGAGCAGTACTTC. Protein: CASSLDLRQAPYEQYF.